What follows are 26 T cell receptor beta chains derived from one specimen sequenced in a study of CD8+ T cells in alopecia areata. The treatment is: oral pan-JAK inhibitor, 5-10 mg twice daily. Extraction and reverse transcription of RNA yielded cDNA as the sequencing template. Only in-frame clones appear in the TCRdb table, and some are missing; sequencing was by immunoSEQ multiplex PCR. The table shows under 200,000 clones, with about 60% occurring only once. Source: CD4+ T cells sorted from blood, taken at week 24, from a patient treated with tofacitinib. The receptors were sampled from a human donor with alopecia areata.

The chain recombines TRBV29-1 with TRBJ1-1; D might be TRBD1 (5 bases). The CDR3 has 10 amino acids. Germline V gene data show CDR1 as SQVTM and CDR2 as ANQGSEA. The ends were cut back, 4 bases at V and 7 bases at J, with 7 bases in the middle. In nucleotides, the CDR3 is TGCAGCGTTGCGACAGTTGAAGCTTTCTTT. It yields the protein CSVATVEAFF.

The gene calls are TRBV19 and TRBJ2-3; 13 bases map to TRBD2. The CDR3 extends over 20 amino acids. V lost 3 bases and J lost 1; bases outside the gene matches: 13. Germline CDR1 and CDR2: LNHDA and SQIVND (reference sequence). The CDR3 coding sequence is TGTGCCAGTAGTATTCCCCGTGGACTAGCGGGGGAACACGGCACAGATACGCAGTATTTT. Its translation: CASSIPRGLAGEHGTDTQYF. The full variable domain, in which reference TRBV19 and TRBJ2-3 provide the parts outside the CDR3, is DGGITQSPKYLFRKEGQNVTLSCEQNLNHDAMYWYRQDPGQGLRLIYYSQIVNDFQKGDIAEGYSVSREKKESFPLTVTSAQKNPTAFYLCASSIPRGLAGEHGTDTQYFGPGTRLTVL.

Notes on this clone: A read error may account for a junction end that differs from germline. This sample also contains other DNA sequences that code for the same CDR3. The chain is built from TRBV30 and TRBJ1-5, with D possibly TRBD1 on 5 matching bases. CDR1 GTSNPN and CDR2 SVGIG come from the germline V gene (reference sequence). The CDR3 loop spans 12 amino acids. The CDR3 loop reads CAWSPQGQPQHF. CDR3 coding DNA: TGTGCCTGGAGTCCCCAGGGTCAGCCCCAGCACTTT. The complete variable domain, with remaining parts taken from reference TRBV30 and TRBJ1-5, reads SQTIHQWPATLVQPVGSPLSLECTVEGTSNPNLYWYRQAAGRGLQLLFYSVGIGQISSEVPQNLSASRPQDRQFILSSKKLLLSDSGFYLCAWSPQGQPQHFGDGTRLSIL.

This rearrangement joins TRBV29-1 to TRBJ1-1; 7 bases align to TRBD1. There are 13 residues in the CDR3. Per the germline V gene, CDR1 is SQVTM and CDR2 is ANQGSEA. Losses at the gene ends were 7 bases for V and 1 base for J; bases not matched to a gene: 6. DNA for the CDR3: TGCAGCGCTATGGGACAGAGGAACACTGAAGCTTTCTTT. As protein: CSAMGQRNTEAFF. The whole variable domain, remainder taken from reference TRBV29-1 and TRBJ1-1, is SAVISQKPSRDICQRGTSLTIQCQVDSQVTMMFWYRQQPGQSLTLIATANQGSEATYESGFVIDKFPISRPNLTFSTLTVSNMSPEDSSIYLCSAMGQRNTEAFFGQGTRLTVV.

As for this clone: The sample holds other DNA sequences that translate to the same CDR3. This rearrangement joins TRBV5-1 to TRBJ2-5; D might be TRBD1 (5 bases). This CDR3 contains 14 residues. Looked up from germline, CDR1 is SGHRS and CDR2 is YFSETQ. V lost 0 bases and J 2 bases, leaving 8 bases between the germline ends. The CDR3 nucleotides are TGCGCCAGCAGCTTGGTAGGACAACAAGAGACCCAGTACTTC. Translated: CASSLVGQQETQYF. The full variable domain, with the rest looked up from reference TRBV5-1 and TRBJ2-5, is KAGVTQTPRYLIKTRGQQVTLSCSPISGHRSVSWYQQTPGQGLQFLFEYFSETQRNKGNFPGRFSGRQFSNSRSEMNVSTLELGDSALYLCASSLVGQQETQYFGPGTRLLVL.

V usage is TRBV27 and J usage is TRBJ2-5, with D hard to call. Germline V gene data show CDR1 as MNHEY and CDR2 as SMNVEV (reference sequence). The CDR3 extends over 16 amino acids. Trimming took 7 bases from V and 4 from J, leaving 22 bases between them. CDR3 residues: CASITRRGQLGETQYF. CDR3 sequence (DNA): TGTGCCAGCATTACACGGCGCGGCCAGTTAGGAGAGACCCAGTACTTC.

The rearrangement joins TRBV14 to TRBJ2-1; a possible D gene is TRBD2 (6 bases). The germline V gene encodes CDR1 SGHDN and CDR2 FVKESK. Trimming pared 2 bases from V and 5 bases from J, leaving 13 bases between. The CDR3 contains 15 residues. The CDR3 reads CASSQFAGSNNEQFF. CDR3 DNA: TGTGCCAGCAGCCAATTTGCGGGGAGCAACAATGAGCAGTTCTTC.

This clone has more than one count but fewer than ten. V usage is TRBV6-1 and J usage is TRBJ2-5; D uncertain. V dropped 5 bases and J dropped 1 base, with 5 bases sitting between them. The CDR3 consists of 12 residues. The germline CDR1 and CDR2 sequences are MNHNS and SASEGT. DNA of the CDR3: TGTGCCAGCAGTCGGGTCCAAGAGACCCAGTACTTC. Its translation: CASSRVQETQYF.

The chain carries TRBV5-1 and TRBJ2-3, with D perhaps TRBD2 (7 bases). This CDR3 spans 16 amino acids. Deletions cut 1 base from V and 0 bases from J, with 12 bases between. Germline V gene data show CDR1 as SGHRS and CDR2 as YFSETQ. The CDR3 reads CASSLLSGGSTDTQYF. The DNA of the CDR3 is TGCGCCAGCAGCTTGTTGTCGGGGGGCAGCACAGATACGCAGTATTTT.

V and J are TRBV19 and TRBJ2-5, with 8 bases matching TRBD2. The CDR3 totals 15 residues. Looked up from germline, CDR1 is LNHDA and CDR2 is SQIVND (reference sequence). The V gene end was trimmed by 7 bases and the J gene end by 1 base; junction bases not matched to a gene: 8. As DNA, the CDR3 is TGTGCCAGTACCCGAAAAGCGGGGGCCCAAGAGACCCAGTACTTC. Translating gives CASTRKAGAQETQYF.

This chain uses TRBV18 with TRBJ1-5; 7 bases match TRBD1. The germline CDR1 and CDR2 sequences are KGHSH and LQKENI. Trimming took 3 bases from V and 3 from J; bases not matched to a gene: 5. This CDR3 has 15 amino acids. CDR3 sequence (DNA): TGTGCCAGCTCACCCGCGGGACAGATCAATCAGCCCCAGCATTTT. As protein: CASSPAGQINQPQHF.

This chain uses TRBV30 with TRBJ2-7, with 9 bases lining up with TRBD1. The CDR3 is 13 amino acids. Germline assignment: CDR1 GTSNPN and CDR2 SVGIG (reference sequence). J was trimmed by 6 bases and V by 0 bases; bases with no gene match: 3. CDR3 bases: TGTGCCTGGAGTGTAGACAGGGGGTCCGAGCAGTACTTC. Encoded protein: CAWSVDRGSEQYF.

The chain joins TRBV30 to TRBJ1-1; 7 positions agree with TRBD1. V lost 0 bases and J lost 5; bases outside the gene matches: 9. Germline V lookup: CDR1 GTSNPN, CDR2 SVGIG (reference sequence). This CDR3 has 15 amino acids. CDR3 in amino acids: CAWSVGGRGRTEAFF. DNA for the CDR3: TGTGCCTGGAGTGTTGGTGGCAGGGGGAGGACTGAAGCTTTCTTT.

The V and J genes are TRBV30 and TRBJ1-5, with a tentative D call TRBD1 (6 bases). The germline CDR1 and CDR2 sequences are GTSNPN and SVGIG (reference sequence). The CDR3 is 14 residues long. With 6 bases removed from V and 0 bases from J, the gap between germline ends came to 12 bases. CDR3 loop: CACGGGTSNQPQHF. The CDR3 DNA reads TGTGCCTGCGGGGGCGGCACTAGCAATCAGCCCCAGCATTTT.

DNA of the CDR3: TGCAGCGTTGAAGCCGGGGGGATGGGAAAACTGTTTTTT. This encodes CSVEAGGMGKLFF. The V gene is TRBV29-1, the J gene TRBJ1-4, with D possibly TRBD1 on 5 matching bases. CDR1 SQVTM and CDR2 ANQGSEA come from the germline V gene. The V gene lost 1 base and the J gene lost 10 bases, with 13 bases spanning the gap. The CDR3 consists of 13 residues.

The chain employs TRBV30 and TRBJ1-5; 8 positions match TRBD1. Trimming cost V 0 bases and J 1 base; bases outside gene matches: 5. Germline V gene lookup returns CDR1 GTSNPN and CDR2 SVGIG (reference sequence). CDR3 length: 16 residues. The CDR3: CAWSVRQGASNQPQHF. The CDR3 DNA reads as TGTGCCTGGAGTGTGCGGCAGGGGGCGAGCAATCAGCCCCAGCATTTT.

This clone was seen a few times. The gene calls are TRBV4-1 and TRBJ2-1; perhaps TRBD1 as D (6 bases). The V end was cut by 4 bases, the J end by 0 bases, with 10 bases between. There are 15 residues in the CDR3. Germline assignment: CDR1 MGHRA and CDR2 YSYEKL. CDR3 in amino acids: CASSRTADSYNEQFF. CDR3 coding DNA: TGCGCCAGCAGCCGGACAGCCGACTCCTACAATGAGCAGTTCTTC.

V usage is TRBV1 and J usage is TRBJ2-3; no check of the table's D call, TRBD2, against the DNA was made. TRBV1 is tagged as a pseudogene. The CDR3 is made up of 18 amino acids. Here the CDR3 reads CTSSQFDTDYRLTDTQYF. The CDR3 region has the DNA TGCACCAGCAGCCAATTCGACACGGACTACCGTCTCACAGATACGCAGTATTTT.

The chain employs TRBV27 and TRBJ1-2, with a possible D match to TRBD1 (6 bases). There are 13 residues in the CDR3. CDR1 and CDR2 from the germline V gene are MNHEY and SMNVEV (reference sequence). Trimming took off 8 bases at V and 5 bases at J, with 15 bases between the two ends. In DNA form, the CDR3 reads TGTGCCAGCGCCCTTGGGCAGGGGTATGGCTACACCTTC. As protein: CASALGQGYGYTF.

The chain couples TRBV5-1 to TRBJ2-7, with TRBD2 matching 7 bases. This CDR3 has 14 amino acids. J lost 4 bases, V lost 4 bases, and 8 bases had no gene match. Germline V gene sequence: CDR1 SGHRS, CDR2 YFSETQ. The CDR3 reads CASSPGLEKYEQYF. CDR3 sequence (DNA): TGCGCCAGCAGCCCAGGACTAGAGAAATACGAGCAGTACTTC. The variable domain in full, completed from reference TRBV5-1 and TRBJ2-7, reads KAGVTQTPRYLIKTRGQQVTLSCSPISGHRSVSWYQQTPGQGLQFLFEYFSETQRNKGNFPGRFSGRQFSNSRSEMNVSTLELGDSALYLCASSPGLEKYEQYFGPGTRLTVT.

On this clone: Other DNA sequences within the sample encode an identical CDR3. This chain connects TRBV29-1 to TRBJ2-3; D is uncertain. The CDR3 extends over 13 amino acids. Trimming took 7 bases from V and 1 from J, leaving 12 bases between them. Germline CDR1 SQVTM, CDR2 ANQGSEA. The CDR3 protein is CSAGRGGTDTQYF. CDR3 nucleotide sequence: TGCAGCGCCGGCCGCGGAGGCACAGATACGCAGTATTTT.

The chain recombines TRBV10-3 with TRBJ1-1, with D hard to call. The CDR3 is 14 amino acids. The germline CDR1 and CDR2 sequences are ENHRY and SYGVKD. V shed 0 bases and J shed 0 bases, with 5 bases lying between them. Here the CDR3 DNA reads TGTGCCATCAGTGAGTCTAATGTGAACACTGAAGCTTTCTTT. Its translation is CAISESNVNTEAFF.

The chain employs TRBV30 and TRBJ1-4; the D gene is possibly TRBD1 (6 bases). The germline V and J ends were trimmed by 2 bases and 2 bases, with 18 bases remaining between them. Per germline, CDR1 GTSNPN and CDR2 SVGIG (reference sequence). The CDR3 extends over 17 amino acids. CDR3 bases: TGTGCCTGGAGTCCAAAGTTCCAGGGGCACACTAATGAAAAACTGTTTTTT. It codes for CAWSPKFQGHTNEKLFF.

This clone was detected a few times. The CDR3 region has the DNA TGTGCAAGACAGGGAGAAGTAGGTGGGAGCTACACCTTC. It encodes CARQGEVGGSYTF. The chain recombines TRBV30 with TRBJ1-2, with 7 nucleotides matching TRBD1. The CDR3 length is 13 residues. Germline V CDR1 and CDR2: GTSNPN, SVGIG (reference sequence).

V and J are TRBV29-1 and TRBJ2-5, with 7 bases that match TRBD1. Germline loops: CDR1 SQVTM, CDR2 ANQGSEA. V gave up 6 bases and J gave up 2 bases; unmatched junction bases: 9. The CDR3 runs 14 residues. The CDR3 nucleotides are TGCAGCGTGGGACAGCGTAATTTACAAGAGACCCAGTACTTC. This sequence encodes CSVGQRNLQETQYF.

V and J are TRBV7-2 and TRBJ2-3; D tentatively fits TRBD1 or TRBD2 (5 bases each). The CDR3 is 16 amino acids. In germline, CDR1 is SGHTA, CDR2 FQGNSA. V lost 0 bases and J lost 0, with 10 bases in between. The CDR3 here is CASSLATGGSTDTQYF. As DNA, the CDR3 is TGTGCCAGCAGCTTAGCTACTGGGGGTAGCACAGATACGCAGTATTTT.